What follows describes a single T cell receptor beta chain. Its specificity is not known. Possible read error: a much larger clone is one base away. The Oncomine TCR Beta short-read assay was what sequenced the DNA obtained from cultured CD4+ T cells. Each CDR3 protein is one row after TCRdb ran MiXCR on the PCR reads. Of 20,000 or so distinct CDR3 sequences detected, about half appear once; the ten largest clones hold roughly a tenth. The sample comes from a study of vaccination and CD4 T cells after COVID-19. Study context: The cells were exposed to overlapping spike peptides originating from SARS-CoV-2, HCoV-NL63, HCoV-OC43 and HCoV-229E for stimulation.

The V gene's germline CDR1 is SGHTA and CDR2 FQGTGA. This CDR3 region has 13 residues. Treatment defined: approximately 9-day PBMC culture with coronavirus spike peptide pools or control peptides (ViraFEST assay). V is TRBV7-3 and J is TRBJ2-3; D uncertain. Sequences were derived from CD4+ T cells from blood, cultured in vitro, sampled before SARS-CoV-2 vaccination. The sequence came from a human donor who had recovered from COVID-19. DNA of the CDR3: TGTGCCAGCAGCCTGGGAAGTACAGATACGCGGTATTTT. Amino acids: CASSLGSTDTRYF.